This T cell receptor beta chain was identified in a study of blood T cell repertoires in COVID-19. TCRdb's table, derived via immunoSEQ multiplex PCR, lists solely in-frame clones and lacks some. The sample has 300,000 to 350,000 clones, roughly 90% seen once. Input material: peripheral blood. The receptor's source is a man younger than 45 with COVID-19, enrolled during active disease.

CDR3 residues: CASSDTGRLTGGRAFF. The CDR3 DNA is TGTGCCAGCTCGGACACGGGCCGTTTGACAGGGGGAAGAGCTTTCTTT. The chain is built from TRBV18 and TRBJ1-1, with 9 positions matching TRBD1. The V gene end was trimmed by 6 bases and the J gene end by 10 bases; junction bases not matched to a gene: 18. The CDR3 is 16 amino acids. The germline gives CDR1 KGHSH, CDR2 LQKENI.